Listed here are 19 T cell receptor beta chains from one sample, sequenced in a study of blood T cell repertoires in COVID-19. Only in-frame clones appear in the TCRdb table, and some are missing; sequencing was by immunoSEQ multiplex PCR. The data show over 40,000 clones, 70% to 90% seen once. Sequencing input: peripheral blood. The receptor source for this set is a woman older than 75 with acute or convalescent COVID-19.

The rearrangement joins TRBV2 to TRBJ1-5; TRBD1 matches 8 bases. This CDR3 is 14 amino acids long. CDR1 and CDR2 from the germline V gene are SNHLY and FYNNEI. The V and J ends lost 6 bases and 4 bases, in that order; junction bases with no gene match: 5. The CDR3 loop is CASSGQGENQPQHF. CDR3 in DNA: TGTGCCAGCAGCGGACAGGGTGAAAATCAGCCCCAGCATTTT.

In nucleotides, the CDR3 is TGTGCCAGCAGCTCCTCCCTGACACCCTCGGCGAACACTGAAGCTTTCTTT. Translation: CASSSSLTPSANTEAFF. V is TRBV5-6 and J is TRBJ1-1; no definite D call. Trimming left V 3 bases short and J 1 base short, with 19 bases between. From germline, CDR1 is SGHDT and CDR2 YYEEEE. The CDR3 extends over 17 amino acids.

The chain recombines TRBV5-1 with TRBJ1-1; the match to TRBD1 covers 7 bases. Losses at the gene ends were 7 bases for V and 4 bases for J; bases not matched to a gene: 16. CDR1 and CDR2 (germline): SGHRS, YFSETQ. The CDR3 contains 16 residues. The CDR3 region has the DNA TGCGCCAGCCGGCTAGTCCCTCTAGGGGGCCGCACTGAAGCTTTCTTT. This sequence encodes CASRLVPLGGRTEAFF.

This clone is a singleton in its sample. The chain's CDR3 is CASSHDTGSEQYF. The DNA of the CDR3 is TGTGCCAGCAGTCATGACACAGGGAGCGAGCAGTACTTC. V usage is TRBV12-3 or TRBV12-4 and J usage is TRBJ2-7; possibly TRBD1 for D (6 bases). CDR3 size: 13 residues. Trimming stripped 5 bases from V and 6 bases from J, with 14 bases between.

This chain connects TRBV10-2 to TRBJ2-7, with D possibly being TRBD1 (6 bases). The germline V gene encodes CDR1 WSHSY and CDR2 SAAADI. This CDR3 region has 13 residues. V was shortened by 6 bases and J by 9 bases, with 18 bases between the two germline ends. Here the CDR3 reads CASSGDLRQVQYF. The CDR3 nucleotides read TGCGCCAGCAGCGGTGACTTGAGACAGGTGCAGTACTTC.

The gene calls are TRBV19 and TRBJ1-5, with D unclear. This CDR3 contains 13 residues. V was trimmed by 3 bases and J by 4 bases, leaving 7 bases between them. The germline V gene has CDR1 LNHDA and CDR2 SQIVND (reference sequence). The CDR3 DNA reads as TGTGCCAGTAGTATCCCGGGGAATCAGCCCCAGCATTTT. Translation: CASSIPGNQPQHF.

The CDR3 sequence is CASSTGTENTEAFF. DNA of the CDR3: TGCGCCAGCAGCACAGGGACAGAGAACACTGAAGCTTTCTTT. This rearrangement joins TRBV5-1 to TRBJ1-1, with 7 bases that match TRBD1. Germline trimming cut 4 bases from V and 1 base from J; bases unmatched to any gene: 4. The CDR3 length is 14 residues. The germline V gene encodes CDR1 SGHRS and CDR2 YFSETQ.

In its sample, this clone was seen once. This chain connects TRBV5-4 to TRBJ1-2; D possibly corresponds to TRBD1 (5 bases). The germline CDR1 and CDR2 sequences are SGHNT and YYREEE (reference sequence). This CDR3 spans 14 amino acids. The V and J ends lost 2 bases and 2 bases respectively, with 10 bases between them. The CDR3 nucleotides are TGTGCCAGCAGCTTAACAGGTCAGAACTATGGCTACACCTTC. Its translation is CASSLTGQNYGYTF.

This sequence joins TRBV2 and TRBJ2-7; possible D gene TRBD1, 6 bases. The CDR3 totals 13 residues. Germline V gives CDR1 SNHLY, CDR2 FYNNEI. V was trimmed by 5 bases and J by 3 bases, leaving 11 bases between them. CDR3 in DNA: TGTGCCAGCAGTACCGGACAGTACTACGAGCAGTACTTC. It translates to CASSTGQYYEQYF.

The chain is built from TRBV5-4 and TRBJ2-7, with 8 bases matching TRBD1. This CDR3 region has 15 residues. J gave up 3 bases and V 3 bases, and 8 bases lay outside the gene matches. The V gene's germline CDR1 is SGHNT and CDR2 YYREEE (reference sequence). The CDR3 DNA is TGTGCCAGCAGCTCGTCCGGGACAGGTCACTACGAGCAGTACTTC. Protein product: CASSSSGTGHYEQYF.

The chain carries TRBV5-1 and TRBJ1-4; 7 bases map to TRBD1. V dropped 4 bases and J dropped 2; count of bases not matched to a gene: 5. The CDR3 is 15 residues long. CDR1 and CDR2 (germline): SGHRS, YFSETQ. The CDR3 is CASSITGATNEKLFF. The CDR3 DNA is TGCGCCAGCAGCATAACAGGGGCCACTAATGAAAAACTGTTTTTT.

The rearrangement links TRBV7-2 to TRBJ2-1; weak D call: TRBD2 (7 bases). Deletions cut 5 bases from V and 4 bases from J, with 18 bases between. The germline V gene has CDR1 SGHTA and CDR2 FQGNSA. This CDR3 has 16 amino acids. CDR3 in amino acids: CASSPRGGTVYNEQFF. The CDR3 region has the DNA TGTGCCAGCAGCCCAAGGGGGGGGACGGTTTACAATGAGCAGTTCTTC. The complete variable domain, with remaining parts taken from reference TRBV7-2 and TRBJ2-1, reads GAGVSQSPSNKVTEKGKDVELRCDPISGHTALYWYRQSLGQGLEFLIYFQGNSAPDKSGLPSDRFSAERTGGSVSTLTIQRTQQEDSAVYLCASSPRGGTVYNEQFFGPGTRLTVL.

The J gene is TRBJ2-3, the V gene TRBV9; the D is unclear. Germline values: CDR1 SGDLS, CDR2 YYNGEE. V was clipped by 7 bases and J by 2 bases, with 14 bases between them. The CDR3 extends over 14 amino acids. CDR3 sequence (DNA): TGTGCCAGCTCTTCTCTGGCAGACACAGATACGCAGTATTTT. The encoded protein is CASSSLADTDTQYF.

The V gene is TRBV5-1, the J gene TRBJ1-1; tentative D call: TRBD1 (6 bases). V was shortened by 0 bases and J by 1 base, with 10 bases between the two germline ends. The length of the CDR3 is 15 residues. Germline CDR1 and CDR2: SGHRS and YFSETQ. The CDR3 spells CASSLDGQPNTEAFF. The DNA for the CDR3 is TGCGCCAGCAGCTTGGATGGACAGCCGAACACTGAAGCTTTCTTT.

The rearrangement uses TRBV5-1 and TRBJ2-5; 8 bases align to TRBD1. The germline gives CDR1 SGHRS, CDR2 YFSETQ. The V segment lost 0 bases and the J segment 5 bases; nucleotides outside the gene matches: 6. The CDR3 loop spans 15 amino acids. CDR3 in DNA: TGCGCCAGCAGCTTGGTATCAGGGGGCCACGAGACCCAGTACTTC. Protein: CASSLVSGGHETQYF. Variable domain in full (rest from reference TRBV5-1 and TRBJ2-5): KAGVTQTPRYLIKTRGQQVTLSCSPISGHRSVSWYQQTPGQGLQFLFEYFSETQRNKGNFPGRFSGRQFSNSRSEMNVSTLELGDSALYLCASSLVSGGHETQYFGPGTRLLVL.

V gene TRBV5-6 combines with J gene TRBJ1-3; D might be TRBD1 (6 bases). This CDR3 is built from 15 residues. Between the trimmed V and J ends, which lost 4 bases and 0 bases, there was a span of 11 bases. CDR1 is SGHDT, CDR2 YYEEEE, per germline. Here the CDR3 reads CASSVDRSSGNTIYF. The CDR3 nucleotides are TGTGCCAGCAGCGTGGACAGAAGCTCTGGAAACACCATATATTTT.

This chain uses TRBV7-9 with TRBJ1-1; 9 bases align to TRBD1. J was trimmed by 1 base and V by 4 bases; bases with no gene match: 1. CDR1 and CDR2 (germline): SEHNR, FQNEAQ (reference sequence). This CDR3 is 14 amino acids long. As DNA, the CDR3 is TGTGCCAGCAGCTGGGGACAGGGGAACACTGAAGCTTTCTTT. Translating gives CASSWGQGNTEAFF.

V usage is TRBV7-2 and J usage is TRBJ1-5; D is unresolved. The CDR3 length is 14 residues. Germline V gene lookup returns CDR1 SGHTA and CDR2 FQGNSA. Trimming pared 1 base from V and 2 bases from J, leaving 6 bases between. The CDR3 loop is CASSLGRGNQPQHF. The CDR3 region has the DNA TGTGCCAGCAGCTTAGGTAGAGGCAATCAGCCCCAGCATTTT.

J is TRBJ2-7 and V is TRBV30, with 11 bases aligning to TRBD1. Germline CDR1 reads GTSNPN; CDR2 reads SVGIG (reference sequence). Losses at the gene ends were 2 bases for V and 4 bases for J; bases not matched to a gene: 4. The CDR3 runs 14 residues. DNA of the CDR3: TGTGCCTGGAGTAACCGGGACAGGGGGTACGAGCAGTACTTC. It translates to CAWSNRDRGYEQYF.